The 19 T cell receptor beta chains below were found in one sample sequenced in a study of blood T cell repertoires in COVID-19. Profiling relied on immunoSEQ multiplex PCR, and the TCRdb table lists in-frame clones only, not all of them. The sample has some 220,000 clones, 80% to 90% seen once. Sequencing was done on a sample of PBMCs or T cells enriched from blood (not recorded which). These receptors were taken from a woman aged 45 to 65 in a cohort exposed to, infected with or recovered from COVID-19 (not recorded which).

The genes are TRBV7-8 and TRBJ2-2; D uncertain. The CDR3 sequence is 13 residues long. Trimming left V 3 bases short and J 5 bases short, with 7 bases between. Per germline, CDR1 SGHVS and CDR2 FQNEAQ. Written as DNA, the CDR3 is TGTGCCAGCAGCTTTTCCGGGACCGGGGAGCTGTTTTTT. Its translation: CASSFSGTGELFF.

The J gene is TRBJ2-1, the V gene TRBV25-1; D not certain. The CDR3 has 13 amino acids. Germline loops: CDR1 MGHDK, CDR2 SYGVNS. The V end lost 4 bases, the J end lost 9 bases, and 13 bases lay between the germline ends. The CDR3 coding sequence is TGTGCCAGCAGTGTTTCTACCCTTGGTGAGCAGTTCTTC. It encodes CASSVSTLGEQFF.

The chain recombines TRBV6-5 with TRBJ1-2; D is possibly TRBD1 (5 bases). The CDR3 is made up of 13 amino acids. CDR1 is MNHEY, CDR2 SVGAGI, per germline. Trimming took 6 bases from V and 3 from J, leaving 11 bases between them. For the CDR3, the DNA is TGTGCCAGCAGCCTCAGGGTGGACTATGGCTACACCTTC. It codes for CASSLRVDYGYTF.

The chain links TRBV9 to TRBJ1-2; D possibly corresponds to TRBD1 (6 bases). CDR1 and CDR2 from the germline V gene are SGDLS and YYNGEE. The CDR3 consists of 17 residues. Trimming pared 0 bases from V and 4 bases from J, leaving 19 bases between. CDR3 nucleotide sequence: TGTGCCAGCAGCGTAGGTCCAACCGGGACATCTTCCTATGGCTACACCTTC. It encodes CASSVGPTGTSSYGYTF.

This sequence joins TRBV25-1 and TRBJ1-2, with TRBD1 identical over 8 bases. This CDR3 comprises 11 residues. Germline CDR1 is MGHDK and CDR2 is SYGVNS. Trimming cost V 4 bases and J 12 bases; bases outside gene matches: 4. The DNA for the CDR3 is TGTGCCAGCAGTGGACAGGGGCGAGACACCTTC. It is translated as CASSGQGRDTF.

On this clone: The identical CDR3 is also encoded by other nucleotide sequences in the sample. V gene TRBV7-8 combines with J gene TRBJ2-7; D is undetermined. This CDR3 is built from 14 residues. Trimming stripped 0 bases from V and 0 bases from J, with 6 bases between. From germline, CDR1 is SGHVS and CDR2 FQNEAQ. CDR3 nucleotide sequence: TGTGCCAGCAGCTTAGCGTGGAGCTCCTACGAGCAGTACTTC. Translating gives CASSLAWSSYEQYF.

V usage is TRBV4-2 and J usage is TRBJ1-1, with a possible D match to TRBD1 (5 bases). Trimming stripped 0 bases from V and 2 bases from J, with 13 bases between. The CDR3 spans 16 residues. Germline V gives CDR1 LGHNA, CDR2 YNFKEQ. The CDR3 here is CASSQDVWGGNTEAFF. The CDR3 bases are TGTGCCAGCAGCCAAGATGTCTGGGGGGGTAACACTGAAGCTTTCTTT.

This rearrangement joins TRBV2 to TRBJ1-5, with TRBD1 as a possible D gene (6 bases). Trimming left V 6 bases short and J 6 bases short, with 9 bases between. This CDR3 has 12 amino acids. From germline, CDR1 is SNHLY and CDR2 FYNNEI. CDR3 region: CASRGQGQPQHF. The CDR3, as DNA: TGTGCCAGCAGGGGACAAGGTCAGCCCCAGCATTTT. Drawing the rest from reference TRBV2 and TRBJ1-5, the complete variable domain is EPEVTQTPSHQVTQMGQEVILRCVPISNHLYFYWYRQILGQKVEFLVSFYNNEISEKSEIFDDQFSVERPDGSNFTLKIRSTKLEDSAMYFCASRGQGQPQHFGDGTRLSIL.

The chain is built from TRBV5-1 and TRBJ1-1; D ambiguous. V dropped 4 bases and J dropped 1 base, with 17 bases sitting between them. Germline V CDR1 and CDR2: SGHRS, YFSETQ. This CDR3 has 16 residues. CDR3 region: CASSPRLASGNTEAFF. CDR3 in DNA: TGCGCCAGCAGCCCCCGTCTTGCTTCAGGGAACACTGAAGCTTTCTTT.

This clone was detected only a few times. The chain links TRBV18 to TRBJ1-2; no firm D call. The CDR3 is 15 residues long. V lost 3 bases and J lost 2, with 13 bases in between. Germline CDR1 KGHSH, CDR2 LQKENI. The CDR3 DNA reads as TGTGCCAGCTCACCTATTCACACAGCAAACTATGGCTACACCTTC. Protein sequence: CASSPIHTANYGYTF.

The rearrangement links TRBV7-2 to TRBJ1-3; 9 bases are shared with TRBD1. This CDR3 is built from 16 residues. CDR1 and CDR2 (germline): SGHTA, FQGNSA. The V and J ends lost 5 bases and 5 bases, in that order; junction bases with no gene match: 10. The CDR3, as DNA: TGTGCCAGCAGCCGCAGATACGGGACAGGGCGAAACACCATATATTTT. Translating it yields CASSRRYGTGRNTIYF.

V gene TRBV5-5 combines with J gene TRBJ2-1, with 11 bases lining up with TRBD1. From germline, CDR1 is SGHKS and CDR2 YYEKEE (reference sequence). CDR3 length equals 13 residues. The junction had 0 bases not matched to a gene; V was cut back by 3 bases and J by 7 bases. CDR3: CASSWDRGNEQFF. DNA for the CDR3: TGTGCCAGCAGCTGGGACAGGGGGAATGAGCAGTTCTTC. The entire variable domain, with the rest obtained from reference TRBV5-5 and TRBJ2-1, is as follows: DAGVTQSPTHLIKTRGQQVTLRCSPISGHKSVSWYQQVLGQGPQFIFQYYEKEERGRGNFPDRFSARQFPNYSSELNVNALLLGDSALYLCASSWDRGNEQFFGPGTRLTVL.

This chain joins TRBV27 and TRBJ1-4; no firm D call. Trimming stripped 5 bases from V and 6 bases from J, with 10 bases between. This CDR3 comprises 13 residues. The germline V gene encodes CDR1 MNHEY and CDR2 SMNVEV (reference sequence). CDR3 nucleotides: TGTGCCAGCAGTCGCGTCCTTGATGAAAAACTGTTTTTT. Translation gives CASSRVLDEKLFF.

The chain combines TRBV5-1 with TRBJ2-5; 11 nucleotides line up with TRBD2. Germline V CDR1 and CDR2: SGHRS, YFSETQ. Trimming took 4 bases from V and 4 from J; bases not matched to a gene: 12. The CDR3 loop spans 17 amino acids. The CDR3 sequence: CASSSRGLAAVGETQYF. The CDR3 nucleotides are TGCGCCAGCAGCAGCCGGGGACTAGCGGCCGTCGGAGAGACCCAGTACTTC. Based on the CDR3 plus reference TRBV5-1 and TRBJ2-5, the full variable domain is KAGVTQTPRYLIKTRGQQVTLSCSPISGHRSVSWYQQTPGQGLQFLFEYFSETQRNKGNFPGRFSGRQFSNSRSEMNVSTLELGDSALYLCASSSRGLAAVGETQYFGPGTRLLVL.

The V and J genes are TRBV6-2 or TRBV6-3 and TRBJ2-7; 9 bases align to TRBD1. The germline gives CDR1 MNHEY, CDR2 SVGEGT. This CDR3 comprises 15 residues. The ends lost 2 bases at V and 6 bases at J; junction bases unmatched: 8. The CDR3 nucleotides read TGTGCCAGCAGTTACAGAACAGGGGGCGTTCTCGAGCAGTACTTC. It yields the protein CASSYRTGGVLEQYF.

V and J are TRBV14 and TRBJ2-7, with D perhaps matching TRBD2 (5 bases). V lost 3 bases and J 1 base, leaving 7 bases between the germline ends. CDR3 length: 13 residues. Germline loops: CDR1 SGHDN, CDR2 FVKESK. The CDR3 region is CASSHRGSYEQYF. CDR3 bases: TGTGCCAGCAGCCATCGGGGTTCCTACGAGCAGTACTTC.

This chain connects TRBV2 to TRBJ1-3, with 9 bases that match TRBD1. With 3 bases clipped from V and 0 bases from J, the junction kept 3 bases outside the gene matches. CDR3 size: 16 residues. The germline CDR1 and CDR2 sequences are SNHLY and FYNNEI. CDR3 coding DNA: TGTGCCAGCAGTGAGGGGACAGGGAACTCTGGAAACACCATATATTTT. Protein sequence: CASSEGTGNSGNTIYF. Full variable domain (outside the CDR3, taken from reference TRBV2 and TRBJ1-3): EPEVTQTPSHQVTQMGQEVILRCVPISNHLYFYWYRQILGQKVEFLVSFYNNEISEKSEIFDDQFSVERPDGSNFTLKIRSTKLEDSAMYFCASSEGTGNSGNTIYFGEGSWLTVV.

This rearrangement joins TRBV5-4 to TRBJ1-2, with D perhaps matching TRBD1 (6 bases). The CDR3 totals 13 residues. V lost 4 bases, J lost 1 base, and 8 bases lay in between. Germline CDR1 is SGHNT and CDR2 is YYREEE (reference sequence). The CDR3 loop reads CASSEDSNYGYTF. CDR3 bases: TGTGCCAGCAGCGAGGACAGTAACTATGGCTACACCTTC.

This chain connects TRBV5-1 to TRBJ2-7; 9 nucleotides line up with TRBD1. This CDR3 has 14 amino acids. Unmatched junction bases numbered 8, after V lost 4 bases and J lost 6 bases. Germline CDR1 SGHRS, CDR2 YFSETQ. CDR3 amino acids: CASSQTGGIAEQYF. DNA of the CDR3: TGCGCCAGCAGCCAAACAGGGGGCATTGCCGAGCAGTACTTC. The entire variable domain, with the rest obtained from reference TRBV5-1 and TRBJ2-7, is as follows: KAGVTQTPRYLIKTRGQQVTLSCSPISGHRSVSWYQQTPGQGLQFLFEYFSETQRNKGNFPGRFSGRQFSNSRSEMNVSTLELGDSALYLCASSQTGGIAEQYFGPGTRLTVT.